Listed below are T cell receptor beta chains from one sample, sequenced in a study of T cells in Graves' hyperthyroidism and ophthalmopathy. One entry per CDR3 protein, called by TCRdb with MiXCR from the multiplex PCR reads. The data contain about 400,000 distinct CDR3 sequences, roughly 14% of them singletons. Specimen: blood. The receptor set was obtained from a man aged 18-30 years with Graves' ophthalmopathy. The CDR3 runs from the conserved cysteine through the conserved F or W. D genes are given only for firm matches. Where a row states a size, it is once, few, many or the class of an expanded clone; other rows omit it.

NA TRBJ2-7 many TRBV7-2 CASSLAWVPYEQYF TGTGCCAGCAGCTTAGCTTGGGTACCCTACGAGCAGTACTTC
TRBD1 TRBJ2-7 few TRBV20-1 CSAFSRDRGSYEQYF TGCAGTGCCTTCTCCCGGGACAGGGGGTCCTACGAGCAGTACTTC
NA TRBJ1-1 many TRBV27 CASSFSTYTEAFF TGTGCCAGCAGTTTTTCGACCTACACTGAAGCTTTCTTT
TRBD1 TRBJ1-1 many TRBV11-2 CASSLISRGQWTEAFF TGTGCCAGCAGCTTAATCAGCAGGGGGCAGTGGACTGAAGCTTTCTTT
TRBD2 TRBJ2-3 many TRBV6-1 CASSEGGGSGALPDTQYF TGTGCCAGCAGTGAAGGAGGAGGAAGCGGGGCCCTCCCAGATACGCAGTATTTT
TRBD1 TRBJ2-1 NA TRBV7-3 CASSLTRDRSYNEQFF TGTGCCAGCAGCTTGACCCGGGACAGGTCCTACAATGAGCAGTTCTTC
NA TRBJ2-2 many TRBV5-1 CASSPNWESITGELFF TGCGCCAGCTCACCTAATTGGGAATCTATCACCGGGGAGCTGTTTTTT
NA TRBJ2-3 many TRBV7-8 CASSLAPWTLGMTDTQYF TGTGCCAGCAGCTTAGCGCCCTGGACACTGGGCATGACAGATACGCAGTATTTT
TRBD1 TRBJ1-4 NA TRBV5-1 CASSLAGTGRLSEKLFF TGCGCCAGCAGCTTGGCCGGGACAGGGCGGTTATCTGAAAAACTGTTTTTT
NA TRBJ2-2 many TRBV13 CASSVLGATGELFF TGTGCCAGCAGCGTCCTGGGTGCCACCGGGGAGCTGTTTTTT
NA TRBJ1-5 few TRBV12-3/TRBV12-4 CASRVYRADQPQHF TGTGCCAGCCGAGTGTACAGGGCGGATCAGCCCCAGCATTTT
NA TRBJ2-1 NA TRBV6-1 CASNELEYNEQFF TGTGCCAGCAACGAACTAGAATACAATGAGCAGTTCTTC
TRBD2 TRBJ2-1 NA TRBV28 CASSPSGDYNEQFF TGTGCCAGCAGTCCTAGCGGAGACTACAATGAGCAGTTCTTC
NA TRBJ1-6 few TRBV27 CASSFAPAWAASSYNSPLHF TGTGCCAGCAGTTTTGCCCCGGCTTGGGCGGCGAGCTCCTATAATTCACCCCTCCACTTT
TRBD2 TRBJ2-3 few TRBV30 CAWTLSGGGTDTQYF TGTGCCTGGACCCTTAGCGGGGGGGGGACAGATACGCAGTATTTT
NA TRBJ1-4 NA TRBV6-1 CASSGDPGHQEKLFF TGTGCCAGCTCCGGGGACCCGGGACACCAGGAAAAACTGTTTTTT
TRBD2 TRBJ2-7 NA TRBV5-1 CASSPGQDPILAGVIPYEQYF TGCGCCAGCAGCCCAGGACAGGACCCCATACTAGCGGGAGTAATTCCCTACGAGCAGTACTTC
TRBD2 TRBJ2-1 many TRBV30 CAWTSGNLGGEQFF TGTGCCTGGACTAGCGGGAATCTAGGGGGAGAGCAGTTCTTC
TRBD1 TRBJ1-1 many TRBV30 CAWSVRDRGRPEAFF TGTGCCTGGAGTGTCCGGGACAGGGGGAGGCCTGAAGCTTTCTTT
TRBD1 TRBJ1-6 NA TRBV15 CATSRTGQVLHF TGTGCCACCAGCAGAACGGGACAGGTCCTCCACTTT
TRBD1 TRBJ1-3 NA TRBV6-5 CASSSSGTGGGNTIYF TGTGCCAGCAGTTCATCCGGGACAGGGGGTGGAAACACCATATATTTT
NA TRBJ2-7 many TRBV6-5 CASSYSGRTIPTEQYF TGTGCCAGCAGTTACTCGGGACGAACAATCCCCACCGAGCAGTACTTC
NA TRBJ2-1 many TRBV20-1 CSAFKNNEQFF TGCAGTGCATTCAAAAACAATGAGCAGTTCTTC
TRBD1 TRBJ2-6 many TRBV30 CAWIQGAGANVLTF TGTGCCTGGATCCAGGGGGCTGGGGCCAACGTCCTGACTTTC
NA TRBJ2-1 many TRBV3-1 CASSQDLTAGNEQFF TGTGCCAGCAGCCAAGATCTGACAGCTGGCAATGAGCAGTTCTTC
NA TRBJ2-3 many TRBV19 CASRQGGSTDTQYF TGTGCCAGTAGGCAGGGGGGTAGCACAGATACGCAGTATTTT
NA TRBJ2-5 once TRBV6-5 CASELDSMGTQYF TGTGCCAGCGAGTTGGATTCCATGGGGACCCAGTACTTC
NA TRBJ2-7 NA TRBV2 CASRGRGEQYF TGTGCCAGCAGGGGAAGAGGGGAGCAGTACTTC
TRBD1 TRBJ2-7 NA TRBV7-9 CASREGTGIQQYF TGTGCCAGCAGGGAGGGGACAGGTATTCAGCAGTACTTC